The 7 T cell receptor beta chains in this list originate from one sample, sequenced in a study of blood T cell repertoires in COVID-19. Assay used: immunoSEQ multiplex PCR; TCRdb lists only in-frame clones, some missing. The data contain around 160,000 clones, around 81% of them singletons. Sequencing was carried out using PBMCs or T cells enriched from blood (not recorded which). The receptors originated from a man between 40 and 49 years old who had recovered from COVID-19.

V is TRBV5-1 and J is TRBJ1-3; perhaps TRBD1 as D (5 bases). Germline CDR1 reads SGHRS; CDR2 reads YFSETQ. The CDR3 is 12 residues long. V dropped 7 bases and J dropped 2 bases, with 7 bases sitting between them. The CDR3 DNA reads TGCGCCAGCCAGGGTCCTGGAAACACCATATATTTT. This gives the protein CASQGPGNTIYF.

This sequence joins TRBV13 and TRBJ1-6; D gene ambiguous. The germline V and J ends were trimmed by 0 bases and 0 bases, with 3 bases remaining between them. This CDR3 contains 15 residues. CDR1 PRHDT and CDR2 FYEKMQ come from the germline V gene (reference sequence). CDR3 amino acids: CASSLGYSYNSPLHF. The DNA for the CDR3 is TGTGCCAGCAGCTTAGGGTACTCCTATAATTCACCCCTCCACTTT.

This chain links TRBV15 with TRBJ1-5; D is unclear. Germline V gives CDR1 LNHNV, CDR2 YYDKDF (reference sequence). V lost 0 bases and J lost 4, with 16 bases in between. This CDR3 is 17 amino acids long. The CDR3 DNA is TGTGCCACCAGCAGAGATCTAGGAGAAACGGCGAATCAGCCCCAGCATTTT. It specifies CATSRDLGETANQPQHF.

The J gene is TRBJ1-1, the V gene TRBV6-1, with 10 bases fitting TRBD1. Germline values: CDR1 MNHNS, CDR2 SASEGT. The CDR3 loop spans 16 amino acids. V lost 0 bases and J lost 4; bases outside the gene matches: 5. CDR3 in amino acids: CASSEATTGGITEAFF. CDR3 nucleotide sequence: TGTGCCAGCAGTGAAGCAACGACAGGGGGCATCACTGAAGCTTTCTTT.

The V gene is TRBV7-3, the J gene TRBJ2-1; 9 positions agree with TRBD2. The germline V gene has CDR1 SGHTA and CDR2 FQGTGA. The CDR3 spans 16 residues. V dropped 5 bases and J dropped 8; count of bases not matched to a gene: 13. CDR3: CASSPNPGGGADEQFF. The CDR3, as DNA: TGTGCCAGCAGCCCTAACCCCGGCGGGGGGGCGGATGAGCAGTTCTTC.

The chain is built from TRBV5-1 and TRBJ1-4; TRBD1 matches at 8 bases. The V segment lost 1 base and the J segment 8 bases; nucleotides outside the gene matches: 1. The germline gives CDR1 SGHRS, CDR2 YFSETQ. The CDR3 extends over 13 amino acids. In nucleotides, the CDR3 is TGCGCCAGCAGCTTGACAGGGGGGGAAAAACTGTTTTTT. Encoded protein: CASSLTGGEKLFF.

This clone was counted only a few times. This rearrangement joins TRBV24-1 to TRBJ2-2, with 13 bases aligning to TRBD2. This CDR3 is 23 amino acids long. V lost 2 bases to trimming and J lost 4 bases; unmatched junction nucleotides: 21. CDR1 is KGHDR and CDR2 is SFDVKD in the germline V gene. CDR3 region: CATSDSQSWPGLAGLASTGELFF. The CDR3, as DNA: TGTGCCACCAGTGATTCCCAAAGCTGGCCGGGACTAGCGGGGTTGGCCTCCACCGGGGAGCTGTTTTTT.